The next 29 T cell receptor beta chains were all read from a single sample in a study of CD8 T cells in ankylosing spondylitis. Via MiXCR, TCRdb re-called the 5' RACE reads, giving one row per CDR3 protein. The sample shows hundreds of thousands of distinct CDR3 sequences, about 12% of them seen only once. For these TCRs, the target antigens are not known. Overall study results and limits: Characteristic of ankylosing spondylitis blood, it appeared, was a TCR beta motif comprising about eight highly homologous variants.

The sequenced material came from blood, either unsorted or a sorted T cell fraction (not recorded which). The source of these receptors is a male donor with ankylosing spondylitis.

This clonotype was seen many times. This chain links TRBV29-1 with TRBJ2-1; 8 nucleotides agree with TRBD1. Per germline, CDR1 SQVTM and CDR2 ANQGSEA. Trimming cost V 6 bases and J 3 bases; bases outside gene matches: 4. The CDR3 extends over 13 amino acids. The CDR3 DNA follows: TGCAGCGTCGCGGGACAGGACTACAATGAGCAGTTCTTC. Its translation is CSVAGQDYNEQFF.

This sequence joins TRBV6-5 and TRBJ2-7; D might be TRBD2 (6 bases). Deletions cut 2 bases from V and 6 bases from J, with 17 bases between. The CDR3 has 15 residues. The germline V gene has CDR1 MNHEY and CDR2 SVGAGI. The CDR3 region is CASSYGKRAASEQYF. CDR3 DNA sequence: TGTGCCAGCAGTTACGGAAAGCGGGCCGCCTCCGAGCAGTACTTC.

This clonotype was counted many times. CDR3 sequence (DNA): TGTGCCAGCAGTCAACAAACCGGGACAGGGGGCACCGGGGAGCTGTTTTTT. This gives the protein CASSQQTGTGGTGELFF. This rearrangement joins TRBV12-3 or TRBV12-4 to TRBJ2-2; 11 nucleotides match TRBD1. V lost 5 bases, J lost 4 bases, and 9 bases stayed unmatched. The CDR3 extends over 17 amino acids.

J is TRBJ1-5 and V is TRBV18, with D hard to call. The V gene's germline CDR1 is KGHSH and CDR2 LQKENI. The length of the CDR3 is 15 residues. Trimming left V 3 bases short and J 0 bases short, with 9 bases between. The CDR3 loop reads CASSPAAGSNQPQHF. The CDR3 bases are TGTGCCAGCTCACCCGCGGCAGGTAGCAATCAGCCCCAGCATTTT.

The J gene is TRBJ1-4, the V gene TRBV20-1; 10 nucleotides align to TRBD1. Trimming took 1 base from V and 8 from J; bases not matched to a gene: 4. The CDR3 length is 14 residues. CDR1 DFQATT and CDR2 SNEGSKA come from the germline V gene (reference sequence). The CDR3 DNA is TGCAGTGCTAGAGTGGGACAGGGGAGGGAAAAACTGTTTTTT. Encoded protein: CSARVGQGREKLFF.

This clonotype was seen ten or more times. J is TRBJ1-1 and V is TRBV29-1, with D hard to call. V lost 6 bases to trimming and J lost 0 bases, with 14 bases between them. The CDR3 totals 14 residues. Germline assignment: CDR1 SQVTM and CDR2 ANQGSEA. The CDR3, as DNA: TGCAGCGTCGTCGACCCAACAGTGAACACTGAAGCTTTCTTT. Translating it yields CSVVDPTVNTEAFF.

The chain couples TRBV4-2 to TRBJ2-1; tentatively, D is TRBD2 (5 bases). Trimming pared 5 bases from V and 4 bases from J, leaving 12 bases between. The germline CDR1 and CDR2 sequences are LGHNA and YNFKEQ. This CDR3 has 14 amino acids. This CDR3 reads CASSAEGRYNEQFF. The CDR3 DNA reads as TGTGCCAGCAGCGCAGAGGGTAGATACAATGAGCAGTTCTTC.

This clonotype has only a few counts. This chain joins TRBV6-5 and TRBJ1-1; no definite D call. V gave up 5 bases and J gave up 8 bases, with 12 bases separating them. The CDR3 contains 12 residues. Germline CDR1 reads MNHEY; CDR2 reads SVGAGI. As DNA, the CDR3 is TGTGCCAGCAGTCCGGTGTCGGGGGAAGCTTTCTTT. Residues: CASSPVSGEAFF.

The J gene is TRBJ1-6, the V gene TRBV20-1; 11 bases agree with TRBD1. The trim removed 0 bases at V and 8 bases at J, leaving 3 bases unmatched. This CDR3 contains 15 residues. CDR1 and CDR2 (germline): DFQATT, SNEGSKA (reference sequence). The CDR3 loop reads CSARDRTGGDSPLHF. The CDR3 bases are TGCAGTGCTAGAGATCGGACAGGGGGCGATTCACCCCTCCACTTT.

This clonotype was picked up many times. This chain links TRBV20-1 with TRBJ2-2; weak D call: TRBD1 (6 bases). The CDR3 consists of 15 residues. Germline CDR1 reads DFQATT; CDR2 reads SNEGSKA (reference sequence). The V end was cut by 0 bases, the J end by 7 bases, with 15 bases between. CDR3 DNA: TGCAGTGCTAGAGATCACAAACAGGGCAGCGGGGAGCTGTTTTTT. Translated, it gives CSARDHKQGSGELFF.

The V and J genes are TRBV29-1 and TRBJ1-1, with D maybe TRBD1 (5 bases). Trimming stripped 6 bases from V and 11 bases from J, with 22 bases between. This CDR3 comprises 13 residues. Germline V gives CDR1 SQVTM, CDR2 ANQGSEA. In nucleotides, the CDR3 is TGCAGCGTCCGTCCCACAACAGGCCATGGGGCTTTCTTT. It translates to CSVRPTTGHGAFF.

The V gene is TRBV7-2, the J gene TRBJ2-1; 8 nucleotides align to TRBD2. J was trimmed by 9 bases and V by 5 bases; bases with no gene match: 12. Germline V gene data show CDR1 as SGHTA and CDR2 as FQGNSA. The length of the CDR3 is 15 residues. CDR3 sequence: CASSQAGTRGSEQFF. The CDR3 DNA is TGTGCCAGCAGCCAAGCGGGGACTAGAGGAAGTGAGCAGTTCTTC.

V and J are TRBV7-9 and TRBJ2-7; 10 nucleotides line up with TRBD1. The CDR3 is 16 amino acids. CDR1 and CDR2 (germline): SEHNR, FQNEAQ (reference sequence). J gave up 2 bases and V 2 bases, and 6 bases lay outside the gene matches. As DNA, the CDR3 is TGTGCCAGCAGCTTATACCGGGACAGGGGTCCCTACGAGCAGTACTTC. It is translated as CASSLYRDRGPYEQYF.

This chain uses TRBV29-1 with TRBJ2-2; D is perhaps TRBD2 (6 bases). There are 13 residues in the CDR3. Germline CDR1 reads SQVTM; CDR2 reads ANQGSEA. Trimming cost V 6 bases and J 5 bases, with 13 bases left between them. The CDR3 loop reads CSVDRDWTGELFF. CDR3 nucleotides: TGCAGCGTCGACCGGGACTGGACCGGGGAGCTGTTTTTT.

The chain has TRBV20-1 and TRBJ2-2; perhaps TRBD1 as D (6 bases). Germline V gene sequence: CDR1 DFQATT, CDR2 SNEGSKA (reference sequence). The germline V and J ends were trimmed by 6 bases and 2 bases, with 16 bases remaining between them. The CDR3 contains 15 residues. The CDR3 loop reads CSAWQQGSNTGELFF. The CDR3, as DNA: TGCAGTGCCTGGCAACAGGGCAGTAACACCGGGGAGCTGTTTTTT.

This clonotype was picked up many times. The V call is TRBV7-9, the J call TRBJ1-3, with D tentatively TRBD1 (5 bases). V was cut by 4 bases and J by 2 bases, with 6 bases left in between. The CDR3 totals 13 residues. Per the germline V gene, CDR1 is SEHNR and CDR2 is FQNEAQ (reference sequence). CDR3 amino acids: CASSSQAGNTIYF. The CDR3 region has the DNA TGTGCCAGCAGCTCACAGGCTGGAAACACCATATATTTT.

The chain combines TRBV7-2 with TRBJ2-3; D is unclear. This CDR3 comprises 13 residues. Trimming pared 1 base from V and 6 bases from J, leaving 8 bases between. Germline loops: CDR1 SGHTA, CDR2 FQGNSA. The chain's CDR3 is CASSLEVLDTQYF. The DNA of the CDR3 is TGTGCCAGCAGCTTAGAAGTTTTGGATACGCAGTATTTT. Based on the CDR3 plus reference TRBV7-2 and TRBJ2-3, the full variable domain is GAGVSQSPSNKVTEKGKDVELRCDPISGHTALYWYRQSLGQGLEFLIYFQGNSAPDKSGLPSDRFSAERTGGSVSTLTIQRTQQEDSAVYLCASSLEVLDTQYFGPGTRLTVL.

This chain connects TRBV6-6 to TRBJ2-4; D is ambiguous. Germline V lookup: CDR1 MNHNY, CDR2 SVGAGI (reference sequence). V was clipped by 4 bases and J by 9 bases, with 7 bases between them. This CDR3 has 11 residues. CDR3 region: CASSSGSIQYF. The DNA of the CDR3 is TGTGCCAGCAGTTCCGGTAGCATTCAGTACTTC.

The CDR3 coding sequence is TGTGCCAGCACCCACTTGGCGCGCTCCTACAATGAGCAGTTCTTC. Amino acid sequence: CASTHLARSYNEQFF. The J gene is TRBJ2-1, the V gene TRBV7-2; no definite D call. CDR3 size: 15 residues. The germline gives CDR1 SGHTA, CDR2 FQGNSA. Trimming removed 7 bases from V and 0 bases from J, with 13 bases in between.

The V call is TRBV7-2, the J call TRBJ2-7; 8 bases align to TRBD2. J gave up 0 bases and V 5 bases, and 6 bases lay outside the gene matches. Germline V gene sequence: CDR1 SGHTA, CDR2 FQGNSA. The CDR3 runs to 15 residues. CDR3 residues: CASSTVAGSSYEQYF. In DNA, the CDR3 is TGTGCCAGCAGCACCGTAGCGGGGAGCTCCTACGAGCAGTACTTC.

CDR3 loop: CASSDLRFVSDTQYF. CDR3 sequence (DNA): TGTGCCAGCAGTGATCTCAGGTTCGTCTCAGATACGCAGTATTTT. The genes are TRBV25-1 and TRBJ2-3; D is unresolved. CDR1 is MGHDK, CDR2 SYGVNS, per germline. The CDR3 loop spans 15 amino acids. The V and J ends lost 3 bases and 4 bases respectively, with 14 bases between them.

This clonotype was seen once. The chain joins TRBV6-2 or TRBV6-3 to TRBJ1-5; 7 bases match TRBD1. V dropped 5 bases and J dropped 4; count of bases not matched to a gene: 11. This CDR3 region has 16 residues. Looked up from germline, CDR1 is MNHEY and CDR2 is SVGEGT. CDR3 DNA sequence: TGTGCCAGCAGTGGAATGACAGGGAGCGATAATCAGCCCCAGCATTTT. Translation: CASSGMTGSDNQPQHF.

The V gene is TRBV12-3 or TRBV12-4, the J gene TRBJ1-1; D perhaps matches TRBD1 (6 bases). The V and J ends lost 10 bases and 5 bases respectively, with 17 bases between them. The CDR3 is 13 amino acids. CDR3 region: CATVTRRGTEAFF. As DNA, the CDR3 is TGTGCCACCGTCACCCGCAGGGGAACTGAAGCTTTCTTT.

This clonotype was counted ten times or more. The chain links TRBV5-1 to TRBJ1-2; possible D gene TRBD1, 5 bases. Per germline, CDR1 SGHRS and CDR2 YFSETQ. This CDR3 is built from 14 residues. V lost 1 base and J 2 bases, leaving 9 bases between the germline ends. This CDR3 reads CASSLLSGNYGYTF. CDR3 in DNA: TGCGCCAGCAGCTTGCTGTCAGGGAACTATGGCTACACCTTC.

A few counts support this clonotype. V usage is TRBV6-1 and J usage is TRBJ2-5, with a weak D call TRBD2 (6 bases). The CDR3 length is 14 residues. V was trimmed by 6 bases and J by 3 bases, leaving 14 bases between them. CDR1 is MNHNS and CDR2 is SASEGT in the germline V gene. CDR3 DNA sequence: TGTGCCAGCAGCCATGGGACTTTGAAAGAGACCCAGTACTTC. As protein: CASSHGTLKETQYF.

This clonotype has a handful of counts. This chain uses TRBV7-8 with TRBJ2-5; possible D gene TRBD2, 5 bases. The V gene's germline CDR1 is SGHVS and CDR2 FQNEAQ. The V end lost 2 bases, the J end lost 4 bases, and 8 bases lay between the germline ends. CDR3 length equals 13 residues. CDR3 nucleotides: TGTGCCAGCAGCTTAAATGGGAGAGAGACCCAGTACTTC. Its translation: CASSLNGRETQYF. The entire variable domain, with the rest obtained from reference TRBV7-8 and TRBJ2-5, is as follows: GAGVSQSPRYKVAKRGQDVALRCDPISGHVSLFWYQQALGQGPEFLTYFQNEAQLDKSGLPSDRFFAERPEGSVSTLKIQRTQQEDSAVYLCASSLNGRETQYFGPGTRLLVL.

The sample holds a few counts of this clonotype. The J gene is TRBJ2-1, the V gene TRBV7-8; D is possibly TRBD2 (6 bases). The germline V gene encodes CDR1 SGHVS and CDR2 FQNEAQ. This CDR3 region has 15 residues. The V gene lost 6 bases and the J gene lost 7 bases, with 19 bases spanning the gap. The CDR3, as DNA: TGTGCCAGCAGTGGCTCCAGGGCGGGACGGAATGAGCAGTTCTTC. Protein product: CASSGSRAGRNEQFF.

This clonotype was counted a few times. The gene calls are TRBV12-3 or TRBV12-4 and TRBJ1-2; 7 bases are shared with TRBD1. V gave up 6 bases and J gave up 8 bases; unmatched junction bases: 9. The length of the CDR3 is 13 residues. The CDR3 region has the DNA TGTGCCAGCAGCCCTGGACAGGAGAGGGGCTACACCTTC. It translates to CASSPGQERGYTF.

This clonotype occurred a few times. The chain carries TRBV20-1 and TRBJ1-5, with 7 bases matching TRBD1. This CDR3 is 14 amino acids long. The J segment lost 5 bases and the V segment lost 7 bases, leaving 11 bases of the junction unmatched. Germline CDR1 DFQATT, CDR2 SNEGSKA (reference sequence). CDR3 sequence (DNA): TGCAGTGTGGGACAGTTGTCGTCGGATCAGCCCCAGCATTTT. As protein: CSVGQLSSDQPQHF.